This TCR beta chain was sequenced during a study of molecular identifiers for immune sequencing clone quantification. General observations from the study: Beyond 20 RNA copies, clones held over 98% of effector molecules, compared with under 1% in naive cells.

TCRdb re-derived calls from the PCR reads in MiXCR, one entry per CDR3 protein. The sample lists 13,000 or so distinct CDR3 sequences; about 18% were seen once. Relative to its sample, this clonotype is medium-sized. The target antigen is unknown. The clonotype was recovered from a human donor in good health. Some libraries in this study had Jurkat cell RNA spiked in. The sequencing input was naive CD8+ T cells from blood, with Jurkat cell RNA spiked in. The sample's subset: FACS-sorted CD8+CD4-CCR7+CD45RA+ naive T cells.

In nucleotides, the CDR3 is TGTGCCAGCAGCCTACTGGGGGAAAAACTGTTTTTT. Residues: CASSLLGEKLFF. The chain couples TRBV13 to TRBJ1-4; D not resolved. This CDR3 has 12 residues. Trimming left V 5 bases short and J 8 bases short, with 9 bases between. Germline CDR1 and CDR2: PRHDT and FYEKMQ (reference sequence).